These 15 T cell receptor beta chains were sequenced from one sample in a study of blood T cell repertoires in COVID-19. The protocol was immunoSEQ multiplex PCR, while the TCRdb copy is restricted to in-frame clones and leaves out a portion. The sample comprises fewer than 90,000 clones, more than 90% of which are singletons, and approximately 4.3% rests with the top ten. Sequences were obtained from peripheral blood. These receptors came from a human donor with active COVID-19. The donor label of this sample is uncertain.

This clone has only one observation. CDR3 sequence (DNA): TGTGCCAGCCACGCCGGGACAGGGGGGTCCTACGAGCAGTACTTC. Translated, it gives CASHAGTGGSYEQYF. The chain uses TRBV19 and TRBJ2-7, with 11 bases matching TRBD1. The germline gives CDR1 LNHDA, CDR2 SQIVND (reference sequence). After removal of 9 bases from V and 1 base from J, the junction contained 8 bases not matched to a gene. This CDR3 has 15 residues.

This sequence joins TRBV6-1 and TRBJ1-1; 10 bases map to TRBD1. There are 19 residues in the CDR3. The trim removed 4 bases at V and 3 bases at J, leaving 17 bases unmatched. Germline V gene sequence: CDR1 MNHNS, CDR2 SASEGT. DNA of the CDR3: TGTGCCAGCAGTGTCCCGAGGGACAGGGGCGTGCGAACCCACACTGAAGCTTTCTTT. This codes for CASSVPRDRGVRTHTEAFF.

V gene TRBV9 combines with J gene TRBJ1-5; perhaps TRBD1 as D (5 bases). CDR1 SGDLS and CDR2 YYNGEE come from the germline V gene. V was trimmed by 3 bases and J by 5 bases, leaving 6 bases between them. This CDR3 comprises 12 residues. CDR3 coding DNA: TGTGCCAGCAGCGCGGGGGATCAGCCCCAGCATTTT. Protein product: CASSAGDQPQHF.

With respect to this clone: This sample also contains other DNA sequences that code for the same CDR3. V and J are TRBV19 and TRBJ2-7; a possible D gene is TRBD1 (5 bases). With 3 bases removed from V and 1 base from J, the gap between germline ends came to 10 bases. Germline CDR1 reads LNHDA; CDR2 reads SQIVND (reference sequence). The length of the CDR3 is 14 residues. DNA of the CDR3: TGTGCCAGTAGTATCGATAGGGGTTCCTACGAGCAGTACTTC. This codes for CASSIDRGSYEQYF.

The chain employs TRBV27 and TRBJ2-7, with a weak D call TRBD2 (5 bases). Germline CDR1 and CDR2: MNHEY and SMNVEV (reference sequence). V lost 5 bases and J 1 base, leaving 15 bases between the germline ends. The CDR3 is made up of 15 amino acids. The CDR3 reads CASSRVKDLSYEQYF. The DNA for the CDR3 is TGTGCCAGCAGTAGGGTAAAGGACTTATCCTACGAGCAGTACTTC.

The V gene is TRBV3-1 (or the pseudogene TRBV3-2), the J gene TRBJ1-6, with 7 bases fitting TRBD1. The CDR3 spans 15 residues. The V and J ends lost 1 base and 10 bases, in that order; junction bases with no gene match: 7. Germline values: CDR1 LGHDT, CDR2 YNNKEL (reference sequence). As DNA, the CDR3 is TGTGCCAGCAGCCAAGGGAAGGGGGCGGAATCACCCCTCCACTTT. As protein: CASSQGKGAESPLHF.

The chain combines TRBV27 with TRBJ1-6, with D possibly TRBD1 on 6 matching bases. The CDR3 extends over 14 amino acids. Germline CDR1 MNHEY, CDR2 SMNVEV (reference sequence). The ends were cut back, 6 bases at V and 4 bases at J, with 10 bases in the middle. CDR3 loop: CASRGAAYNSPLHF. The CDR3 coding sequence is TGTGCCAGCAGGGGGGCAGCGTATAATTCACCCCTCCACTTT.

The V and J genes are TRBV11-2 and TRBJ1-3; the D gene is possibly TRBD1 (6 bases). Germline V gene sequence: CDR1 SGHAT, CDR2 FQNNGV. This CDR3 comprises 16 residues. Trimming took off 5 bases at V and 3 bases at J, with 17 bases between the two ends. CDR3 nucleotides: TGTGCCAGCAGCGCAACCGGGACATCCGTTGGAAACACCATATATTTT. Translating gives CASSATGTSVGNTIYF. The full variable domain, with the rest looked up from reference TRBV11-2 and TRBJ1-3, is EAGVAQSPRYKIIEKRQSVAFWCNPISGHATLYWYQQILGQGPKLLIQFQNNGVVDDSQLPKDRFSAERLKGVDSTLKIQPAKLEDSAVYLCASSATGTSVGNTIYFGEGSWLTVV.

The chain couples TRBV13 to TRBJ2-5, with 7 bases fitting TRBD1. Per the germline V gene, CDR1 is PRHDT and CDR2 is FYEKMQ (reference sequence). The CDR3 has 15 amino acids. Losses at the gene ends were 5 bases for V and 1 base for J; bases not matched to a gene: 7. In DNA, the CDR3 is TGTGCCAGCAGCCGACCACAGGGGAGCCAAGAGACCCAGTACTTC. Protein product: CASSRPQGSQETQYF. The variable domain in full, completed from reference TRBV13 and TRBJ2-5, reads AAGVIQSPRHLIKEKRETATLKCYPIPRHDTVYWYQQGPGQDPQFLISFYEKMQSDKGSIPDRFSAQQFSDYHSELNMSSLELGDSALYFCASSRPQGSQETQYFGPGTRLLVL.

The chain is built from TRBV6-6 and TRBJ1-2, with D possibly matching TRBD1 (5 bases). The CDR3 is made up of 14 amino acids. The ends were cut back, 4 bases at V and 4 bases at J, with 13 bases in the middle. CDR1 MNHNY and CDR2 SVGAGI come from the germline V gene (reference sequence). The CDR3, as DNA: TGTGCCAGCAGTTCGGGCGACAGTGTCTATGGCTACACCTTC. It encodes CASSSGDSVYGYTF.

V is TRBV28 and J is TRBJ1-2; 10 nucleotides line up with TRBD1. Germline V gene data show CDR1 as MDHEN and CDR2 as SYDVKM. Losses at the gene ends were 5 bases for V and 2 bases for J; bases not matched to a gene: 5. The CDR3 consists of 15 residues. The CDR3 is CASSTQGQGNYGYTF. The DNA of the CDR3 is TGTGCCAGCAGTACACAGGGACAGGGGAACTATGGCTACACCTTC.

The chain has TRBV9 and TRBJ2-5; 7 nucleotides agree with TRBD1. This CDR3 is built from 14 residues. Germline assignment: CDR1 SGDLS and CDR2 YYNGEE. Losses at the gene ends were 4 bases for V and 1 base for J; bases not matched to a gene: 4. The CDR3 region has the DNA TGTGCCAGCAGCAGGGACAGAGTCCAAGAGACCCAGTACTTC. Its translation is CASSRDRVQETQYF.

The sample holds one count of this clone. The chain employs TRBV6-6 and TRBJ2-2, with 7 bases identical to TRBD2. The CDR3 runs to 15 residues. Germline values: CDR1 MNHNY, CDR2 SVGAGI (reference sequence). V lost 6 bases to trimming and J lost 8 bases; unmatched junction nucleotides: 12. This chain's CDR3 is CASRSVRTRAGELFF. The DNA of the CDR3 is TGTGCCAGCAGGTCGGTCCGGACTAGGGCGGGGGAGCTGTTTTTT.

The gene calls are TRBV10-3 and TRBJ2-3; D gene ambiguous. Trimming took off 4 bases at V and 1 base at J, with 9 bases between the two ends. Germline CDR1 is ENHRY and CDR2 is SYGVKD. The CDR3 is 14 amino acids. Here the CDR3 reads CAISGLVGTDTQYF. In nucleotides, the CDR3 is TGTGCCATCAGTGGGCTAGTGGGCACAGATACGCAGTATTTT.

The chain couples TRBV12-3 or TRBV12-4 to TRBJ1-2, with D unresolved. Trimming stripped 6 bases from V and 2 bases from J, with 10 bases between. This CDR3 comprises 13 residues. The CDR3 reads CASRAQLNYGYTF. DNA of the CDR3: TGTGCCAGCAGGGCACAGTTAAACTATGGCTACACCTTC.